This record covers a single T cell receptor beta chain. Its antigen is not identified. This sample is part of a study of T cell responses to AZD1222 COVID-19 vaccine. Study-level results: Regions 160-218 and 743-854 dominated among vaccine-associated CD4 TCRs spanning spike. At baseline, just five to seven AZD1222 recipients tested seropositive. In the spike-specific TCR repertoire, nearly half reportedly target unmutated variant regions. Receipt of two AZD1222 doses was followed by a rise in Spike-specific TCR breadth and depth.

Per the germline V gene, CDR1 is SGHAT and CDR2 is FQNNGV. The CDR3 length is 13 residues. Deletions cut 6 bases from V and 6 bases from J, with 15 bases between. Assay used: immunoSEQ multiplex PCR; TCRdb lists only in-frame clones, some missing. The table includes 150,000 to 200,000 clones, 85% to 90% detected once. The rearrangement links TRBV11-2 to TRBJ2-7, with D hard to call. The sequence was collected from an adult in good health. The sample consisted of peripheral blood, taken on day 0 of AZD1222 vaccination. The CDR3 loop reads CASSMTAVGEQYF. The CDR3 DNA follows: TGTGCCAGCAGTATGACTGCGGTGGGCGAGCAGTACTTC.